The clone carrying this T cell receptor beta chain was picked up a small number of times. TCRbeta library construction was performed incorporating unique molecular identifiers. Each CDR3 protein gets one entry after TCRdb re-called the PCR reads with MiXCR. The sample consists of 490,000 or so distinct CDR3 sequences, around an eighth of them appearing once. The sample originates from a study of T-cell reconstitution after alpha-beta-depleted transplantation in children. CDR3 size: 15 residues. V dropped 5 bases and J dropped 1 base, with 10 bases sitting between them. The V gene's germline CDR1 is SGHRS and CDR2 YFSETQ.

The material sequenced was PBMCs from the stem cell graft donor, taken from the stem cell graft. The rearrangement links TRBV5-1 to TRBJ2-6; D gene unclear. This receptor was identified in a human donor who donated a stem cell graft to a child with combined immunodeficiency. The CDR3 loop is CASSPDLSGANVLTF. The DNA for the CDR3 is TGCGCCAGCAGTCCGGACCTGTCTGGGGCCAACGTCCTGACTTTC.